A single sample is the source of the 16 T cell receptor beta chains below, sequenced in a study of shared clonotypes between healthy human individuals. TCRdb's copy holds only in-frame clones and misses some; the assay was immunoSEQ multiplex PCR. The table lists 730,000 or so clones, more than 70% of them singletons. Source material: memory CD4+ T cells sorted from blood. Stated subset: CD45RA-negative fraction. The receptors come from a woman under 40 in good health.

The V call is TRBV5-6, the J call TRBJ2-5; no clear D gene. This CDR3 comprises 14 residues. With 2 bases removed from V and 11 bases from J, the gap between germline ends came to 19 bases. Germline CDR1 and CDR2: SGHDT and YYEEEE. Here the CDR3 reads CASSFPGYDPLQYF. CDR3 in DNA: TGTGCCAGCAGCTTCCCGGGCTACGACCCCCTACAGTACTTC.

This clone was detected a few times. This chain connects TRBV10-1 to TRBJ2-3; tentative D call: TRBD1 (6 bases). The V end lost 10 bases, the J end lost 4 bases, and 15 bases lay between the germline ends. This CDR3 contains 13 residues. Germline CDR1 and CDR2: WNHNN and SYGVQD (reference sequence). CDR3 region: CATSGQMADTQYF. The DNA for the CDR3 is TGCGCCACCTCAGGACAGATGGCAGATACGCAGTATTTT.

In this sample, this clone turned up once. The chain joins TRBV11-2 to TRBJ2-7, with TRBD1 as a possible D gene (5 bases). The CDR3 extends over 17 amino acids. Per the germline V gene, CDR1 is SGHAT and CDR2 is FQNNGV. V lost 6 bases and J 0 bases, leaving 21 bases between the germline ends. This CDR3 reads CASRLPIKGQVSYEQYF. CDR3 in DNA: TGTGCCAGCAGGCTACCTATCAAGGGGCAGGTCTCCTACGAGCAGTACTTC. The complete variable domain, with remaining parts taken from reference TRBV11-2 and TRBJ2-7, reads EAGVAQSPRYKIIEKRQSVAFWCNPISGHATLYWYQQILGQGPKLLIQFQNNGVVDDSQLPKDRFSAERLKGVDSTLKIQPAKLEDSAVYLCASRLPIKGQVSYEQYFGPGTRLTVT.

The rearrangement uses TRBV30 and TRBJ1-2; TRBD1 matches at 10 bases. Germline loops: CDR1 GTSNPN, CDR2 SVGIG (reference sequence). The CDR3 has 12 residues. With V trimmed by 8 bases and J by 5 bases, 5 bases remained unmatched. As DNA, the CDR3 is TGTGCCAGGGGGGACAGGGGTTATGGCTACACCTTC. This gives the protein CARGDRGYGYTF.

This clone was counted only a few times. The CDR3 sequence is CASSWDRNTEAFF. The CDR3 DNA is TGTGCCAGCAGCTGGGACAGGAACACTGAAGCTTTCTTT. This chain joins TRBV7-8 and TRBJ1-1; 7 bases line up with TRBD1. CDR1 and CDR2 from the germline V gene are SGHVS and FQNEAQ. This CDR3 is 13 amino acids long. V trimming: 4 bases; J trimming: 1 base; junction bases outside the gene matches: 0.

The CDR3: CASSLAGESYNEQFF. The CDR3 bases are TGTGCCAGCAGTCTAGCGGGAGAATCCTACAATGAGCAGTTCTTC. This chain uses TRBV25-1 with TRBJ2-1; 10 bases match TRBD2. J was trimmed by 1 base and V by 5 bases; bases with no gene match: 2. Germline values: CDR1 MGHDK, CDR2 SYGVNS. The CDR3 has 15 residues.

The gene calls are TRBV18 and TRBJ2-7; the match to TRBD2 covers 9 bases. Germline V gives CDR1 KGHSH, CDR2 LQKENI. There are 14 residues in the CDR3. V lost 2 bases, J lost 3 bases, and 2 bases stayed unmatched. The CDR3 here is CASSPGTSRYEQYF. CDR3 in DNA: TGTGCCAGCTCACCAGGGACTAGCCGCTACGAGCAGTACTTC.

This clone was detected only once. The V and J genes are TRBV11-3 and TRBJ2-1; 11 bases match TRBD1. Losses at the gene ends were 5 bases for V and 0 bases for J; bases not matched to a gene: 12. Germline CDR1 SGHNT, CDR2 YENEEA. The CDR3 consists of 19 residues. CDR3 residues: CASSPYGTGGFGSYNEQFF. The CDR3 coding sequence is TGTGCCAGCAGCCCATACGGGACAGGGGGATTTGGCTCCTACAATGAGCAGTTCTTC.

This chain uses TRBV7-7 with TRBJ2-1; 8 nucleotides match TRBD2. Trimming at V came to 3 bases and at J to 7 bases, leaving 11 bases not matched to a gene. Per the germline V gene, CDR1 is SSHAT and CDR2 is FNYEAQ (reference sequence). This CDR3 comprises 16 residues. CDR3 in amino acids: CASSFGLAGGVNEQFF. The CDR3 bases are TGTGCCAGCAGCTTTGGACTAGCTGGGGGAGTTAATGAGCAGTTCTTC. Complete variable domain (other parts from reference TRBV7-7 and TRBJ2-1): GAGVSQSPRYKVTKRGQDVTLRCDPISSHATLYWYQQALGQGPEFLTYFNYEAQPDKSGLPSDRFSAERPEGSISTLTIQRTEQRDSAMYRCASSFGLAGGVNEQFFGPGTRLTVL.

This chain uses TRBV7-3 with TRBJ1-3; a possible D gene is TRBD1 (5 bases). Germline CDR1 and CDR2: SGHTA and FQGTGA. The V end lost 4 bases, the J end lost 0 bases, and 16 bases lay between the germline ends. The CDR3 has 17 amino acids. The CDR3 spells CASSSTGPAFSGNTIYF. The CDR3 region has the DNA TGTGCCAGCAGCTCAACGGGACCCGCGTTCTCTGGAAACACCATATATTTT.

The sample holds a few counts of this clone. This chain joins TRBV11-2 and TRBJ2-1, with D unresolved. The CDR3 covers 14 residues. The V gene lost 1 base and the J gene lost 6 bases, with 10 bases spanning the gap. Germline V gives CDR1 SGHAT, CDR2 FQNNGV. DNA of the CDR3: TGTGCCAGCAGCTTAGTCGGTTCTCCCAATGAGCAGTTCTTC. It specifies CASSLVGSPNEQFF.

CDR3 loop: CASRPVPRMNTEAFF. CDR3 DNA: TGTGCCAGCAGGCCCGTTCCCAGGATGAACACTGAAGCTTTCTTT. The V gene is TRBV28, the J gene TRBJ1-1, with D hard to call. The ends were cut back, 6 bases at V and 0 bases at J, with 14 bases in the middle. The germline V gene has CDR1 MDHEN and CDR2 SYDVKM. CDR3 length: 15 amino acids.

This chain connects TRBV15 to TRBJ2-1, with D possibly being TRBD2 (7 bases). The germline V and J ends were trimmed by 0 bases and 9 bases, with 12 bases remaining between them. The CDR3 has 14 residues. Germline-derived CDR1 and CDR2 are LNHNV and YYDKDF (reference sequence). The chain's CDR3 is CATSRDPGEGEQFF. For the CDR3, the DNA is TGTGCCACCAGCAGAGATCCAGGGGAGGGTGAGCAGTTCTTC.

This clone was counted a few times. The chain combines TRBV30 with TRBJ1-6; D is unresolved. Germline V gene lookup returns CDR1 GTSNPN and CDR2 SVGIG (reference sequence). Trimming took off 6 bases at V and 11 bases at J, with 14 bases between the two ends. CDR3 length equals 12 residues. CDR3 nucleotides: TGTGCCTGCCCCAGGTGGAAAACACCCCTCCACTTT. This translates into CACPRWKTPLHF.

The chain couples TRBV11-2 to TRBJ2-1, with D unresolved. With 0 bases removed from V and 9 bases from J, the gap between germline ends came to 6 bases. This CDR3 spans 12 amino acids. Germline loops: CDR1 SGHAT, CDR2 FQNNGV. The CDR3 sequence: CASSLEEGEQFF. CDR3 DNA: TGTGCCAGCAGCTTAGAGGAAGGTGAGCAGTTCTTC.

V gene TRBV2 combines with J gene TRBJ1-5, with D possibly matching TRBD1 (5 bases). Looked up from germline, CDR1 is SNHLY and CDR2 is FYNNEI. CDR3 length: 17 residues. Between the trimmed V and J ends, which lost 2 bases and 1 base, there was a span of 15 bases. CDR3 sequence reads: CASSEISPGHSNQPQHF. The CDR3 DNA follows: TGTGCCAGCAGTGAAATATCTCCGGGGCACAGCAATCAGCCCCAGCATTTT.